This is a list of T cell receptor beta chains from one sample in a study of T-cell memory formation after mild COVID-19. In TCRdb, the 5' RACE reads were re-called with MiXCR into one record per CDR3 protein. The sample lists 200,000 to 250,000 distinct CDR3 sequences, 9.4% occurring once. The sequencing input was PBMCs or a T cell subset sorted from them (not recorded which). All receptors come from a man between 18 and 29 years old who had mild COVID-19 (a few samples of this study predate the infection). Cell type and time point are not known. CDR3s include the opening cysteine and the closing phenylalanine or tryptophan. Each record gives: V gene, J gene, clone size, CDR3 length, D gene, CDR3 protein, CDR3 DNA. A D gene is named only where the DNA matches it firmly. Part of the rows lack a size; the others show once, few, many or a class for expanded clones.

V gene: TRBV5-1; J gene: TRBJ2-5; clone size: .; CDR3 length: 14; D gene: TRBD1; CDR3 protein: CASSYGTGRETQYF; CDR3 DNA: TGCGCCAGCAGCTATGGGACAGGGAGGGAGACCCAGTACTTC
V gene: TRBV7-2; J gene: TRBJ2-3; clone size: few; CDR3 length: 16; D gene: TRBD2; CDR3 protein: CASSVRSGGPTDTQYF; CDR3 DNA: TGTGCCAGCAGCGTACGTAGCGGGGGACCCACAGATACGCAGTATTTT
V gene: TRBV15; J gene: TRBJ2-5; clone size: few; CDR3 length: 14; D gene: .; CDR3 protein: CATSRDGGGETQYF; CDR3 DNA: TGTGCCACCAGCAGAGATGGAGGGGGGGAGACCCAGTACTTC
V gene: TRBV29-1; J gene: TRBJ2-5; clone size: .; CDR3 length: 12; D gene: .; CDR3 protein: CSVLWAQETQYF; CDR3 DNA: TGCAGCGTTCTCTGGGCGCAAGAGACCCAGTACTTC
V gene: TRBV5-5; J gene: TRBJ1-5; clone size: few; CDR3 length: 16; D gene: .; CDR3 protein: CASSLAPGGSNQPQHF; CDR3 DNA: TGTGCCAGCAGCTTGGCCCCCGGGGGGAGCAATCAGCCCCAGCATTTT
V gene: TRBV29-1; J gene: TRBJ2-5; clone size: many; CDR3 length: 13; D gene: .; CDR3 protein: CSVVGPYQETQYF; CDR3 DNA: TGCAGCGTTGTCGGACCGTACCAAGAGACCCAGTACTTC
V gene: TRBV7-2; J gene: TRBJ2-7; clone size: few; CDR3 length: 13; D gene: .; CDR3 protein: CASSLVPGAGKGF; CDR3 DNA: TGTGCCAGCAGCTTAGTTCCCGGGGCGGGCAAGGGCTTC
V gene: TRBV3-1; J gene: TRBJ1-1; clone size: few; CDR3 length: 14; D gene: .; CDR3 protein: CASSQPMMNTEAFF; CDR3 DNA: TGTGCCAGCAGCCAACCAATGATGAACACTGAAGCTTTCTTT
V gene: TRBV12-3/TRBV12-4; J gene: TRBJ2-3; clone size: many; CDR3 length: 18; D gene: TRBD2; CDR3 protein: CASSLGRRGGGATDTQYF; CDR3 DNA: TGTGCCAGCAGTTTGGGAAGACGGGGCGGGGGGGCCACAGATACGCAGTATTTT
V gene: TRBV25-1; J gene: TRBJ2-7; clone size: .; CDR3 length: 11; D gene: .; CDR3 protein: CASTWGDKQYF; CDR3 DNA: TGTGCCAGCACATGGGGGGATAAGCAGTACTTC
V gene: TRBV12-3/TRBV12-4; J gene: TRBJ1-6; clone size: many; CDR3 length: 12; D gene: .; CDR3 protein: CASSLRFSPLHF; CDR3 DNA: TGTGCCAGCAGTTTAAGGTTTAGTCCCCTCCACTTT
V gene: TRBV5-8; J gene: TRBJ1-2; clone size: few; CDR3 length: 13; D gene: .; CDR3 protein: CASRQEVWRGYTF; CDR3 DNA: TGTGCCAGCAGGCAGGAAGTATGGCGCGGCTACACCTTC
V gene: TRBV12-3/TRBV12-4; J gene: TRBJ2-5; clone size: .; CDR3 length: 17; D gene: TRBD1; CDR3 protein: CASSSPGTGALQETQYF; CDR3 DNA: TGTGCCAGCAGTTCCCCCGGGACAGGGGCTCTCCAAGAGACCCAGTACTTC
V gene: TRBV7-2; J gene: TRBJ2-3; clone size: few; CDR3 length: 15; D gene: .; CDR3 protein: CASSLVYLGRDTQYF; CDR3 DNA: TGTGCCAGCAGCTTAGTCTATTTAGGGAGGGATACGCAGTATTTT
V gene: TRBV12-3/TRBV12-4; J gene: TRBJ1-6; clone size: few; CDR3 length: 14; D gene: .; CDR3 protein: CASRHRDGNSPLHF; CDR3 DNA: TGTGCCAGCAGACACCGGGACGGAAATTCACCCCTCCACTTT